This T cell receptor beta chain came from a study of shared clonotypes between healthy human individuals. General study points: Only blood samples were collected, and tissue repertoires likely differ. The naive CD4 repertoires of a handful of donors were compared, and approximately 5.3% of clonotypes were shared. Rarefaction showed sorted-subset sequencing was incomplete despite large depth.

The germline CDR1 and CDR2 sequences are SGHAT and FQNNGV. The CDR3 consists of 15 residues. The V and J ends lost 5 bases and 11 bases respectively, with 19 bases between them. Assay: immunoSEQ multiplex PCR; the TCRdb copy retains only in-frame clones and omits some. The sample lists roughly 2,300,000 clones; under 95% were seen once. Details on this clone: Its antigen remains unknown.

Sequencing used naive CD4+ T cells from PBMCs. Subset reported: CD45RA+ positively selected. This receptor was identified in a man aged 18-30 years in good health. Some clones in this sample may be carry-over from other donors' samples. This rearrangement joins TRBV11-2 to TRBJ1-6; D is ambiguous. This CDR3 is CASSLIRGAFAPLHF. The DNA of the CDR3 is TGTGCCAGCAGCCTAATCCGGGGAGCCTTCGCACCCCTCCACTTT.